This T cell receptor gamma chain was observed in a study of Vδ1+ human thymocytes. The CDR3 is 13 residues long. Study-wide points: Unlike peripheral blood Vdelta1+ controls, thymic delta-chain sequences included around 18% Vdelta2 and few Vdelta3. Highly polyclonal TRG and TRD repertoires with Gaussian CDR3 length distributions appeared in thymus.

About this clone: Its matching antigen is unknown.

The template was reverse-transcribed extracted RNA. CDR3 amplicons came from multiplex PCR with pooled V-gene forward and constant-region reverse primers. TCRdb called clones anew from the multiplex PCR reads with CATT. Among roughly 7,000 gamma-chain clones, 35% to 45% were seen once, and the ten largest hold under 2%. Thymocytes were sorted as CD3+ TCRVdelta1+ TCRVdelta2- after alphabeta T cell depletion. The V gene was left uncalled, and the J gene is TRGJ1 or TRGJ2. The sequenced sample consisted of Vdelta1+ gamma-delta thymocytes from the thymus. The sample's subset: FACS-sorted CD3+ TCRalphabeta- TCRVdelta1+ TCRVdelta2- thymocytes. This receptor was obtained from a boy in the first two years of life who had congenital heart surgery. The CDR3 sequence: CATWNRPHYKKLF. CDR3 sequence (DNA): TGTGCCACCTGGAACAGGCCGCATTATAAGAAACTCTTT.